This TCR beta chain emerged from a study of response to subunit inactivated influenza vaccine. Study conclusions and caveats: Each seasonal influenza vaccination, the authors suggested, recruits few new T cells.

TCRdb passed the RT-PCR reads through MiXCR, listing each CDR3 protein once. In the table there are roughly 500,000 distinct CDR3 sequences, around 25% of which are singletons. This clonotype has only a few counts. Its antigen is unknown. The junction departs from germline at one end; a sequencing error may be responsible. This CDR3 is 12 amino acids long. Germline V gives CDR1 DFQATT, CDR2 SNEGSKA (reference sequence). Sequencing was performed on CD4+ T cells sorted from PBMCs, taken approximately 5 days after vaccination. The gene calls are TRBV20-1 and TRBJ2-7; D is perhaps TRBD1 or TRBD2 (5 bases each). The clonotype was recovered from a man between 45 and 60 years old who received an inactivated influenza vaccine. The CDR3 DNA reads TGCAGTGTTACATACCTCGGGGACGAGCAGTATTTC. Protein product: CSVTYLGDEQYF.